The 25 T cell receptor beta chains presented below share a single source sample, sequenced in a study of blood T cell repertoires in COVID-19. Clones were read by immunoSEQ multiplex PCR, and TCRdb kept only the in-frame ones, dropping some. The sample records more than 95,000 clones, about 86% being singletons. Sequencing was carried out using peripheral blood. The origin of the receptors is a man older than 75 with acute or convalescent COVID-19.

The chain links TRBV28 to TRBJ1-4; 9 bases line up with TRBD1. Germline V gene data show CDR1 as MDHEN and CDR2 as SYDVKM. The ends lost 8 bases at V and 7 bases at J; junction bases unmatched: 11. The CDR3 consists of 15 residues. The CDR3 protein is CASLNPGQGSEKLFF. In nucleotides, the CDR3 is TGTGCCAGCTTAAACCCGGGACAGGGCTCTGAAAAACTGTTTTTT.

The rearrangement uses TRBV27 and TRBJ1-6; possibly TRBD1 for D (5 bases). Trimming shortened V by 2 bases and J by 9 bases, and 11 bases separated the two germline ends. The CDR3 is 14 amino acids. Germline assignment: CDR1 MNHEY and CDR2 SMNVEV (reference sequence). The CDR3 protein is CASSLRTKSSPLHF. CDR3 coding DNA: TGTGCCAGCAGTTTACGGACAAAAAGTTCACCCCTCCACTTT.

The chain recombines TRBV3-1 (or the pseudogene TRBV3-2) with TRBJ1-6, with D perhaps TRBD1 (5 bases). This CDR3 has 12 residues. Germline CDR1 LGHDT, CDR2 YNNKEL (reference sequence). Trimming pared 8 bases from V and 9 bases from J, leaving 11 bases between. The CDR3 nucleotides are TGTGCCAGCGGTTACGGGGGTTCACCCCTCCACTTT. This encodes CASGYGGSPLHF.

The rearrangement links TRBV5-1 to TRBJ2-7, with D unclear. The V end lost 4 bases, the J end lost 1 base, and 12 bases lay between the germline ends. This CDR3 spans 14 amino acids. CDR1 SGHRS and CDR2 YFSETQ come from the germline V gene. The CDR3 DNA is TGCGCCAGCAGCCAGACCCTAGAGTCCTACGAGCAGTACTTC. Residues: CASSQTLESYEQYF.

CDR3 coding DNA: TGTGCCAGCAGCTTCACCAGCTCCTACAATGAGCAGTTCTTC. Translated, it gives CASSFTSSYNEQFF. The gene calls are TRBV11-2 and TRBJ2-1; D gene unclear. Germline V gene sequence: CDR1 SGHAT, CDR2 FQNNGV. The CDR3 covers 14 residues. The ends were cut back, 3 bases at V and 0 bases at J, with 6 bases in the middle.

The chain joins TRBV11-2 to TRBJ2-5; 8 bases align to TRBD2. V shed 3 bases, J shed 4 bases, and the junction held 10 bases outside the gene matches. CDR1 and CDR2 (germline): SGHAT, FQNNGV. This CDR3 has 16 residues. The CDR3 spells CASSLYSGSRSETQYF. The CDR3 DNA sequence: TGTGCCAGCAGCTTGTACAGCGGGAGTCGGTCAGAGACCCAGTACTTC.

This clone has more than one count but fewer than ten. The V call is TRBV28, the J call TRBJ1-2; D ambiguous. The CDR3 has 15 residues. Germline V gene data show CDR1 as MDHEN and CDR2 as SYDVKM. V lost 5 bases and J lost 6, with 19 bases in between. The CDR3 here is CASSLLTVRGHGYTF. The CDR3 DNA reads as TGTGCCAGCAGTCTGCTTACGGTACGAGGGCATGGCTACACCTTC.

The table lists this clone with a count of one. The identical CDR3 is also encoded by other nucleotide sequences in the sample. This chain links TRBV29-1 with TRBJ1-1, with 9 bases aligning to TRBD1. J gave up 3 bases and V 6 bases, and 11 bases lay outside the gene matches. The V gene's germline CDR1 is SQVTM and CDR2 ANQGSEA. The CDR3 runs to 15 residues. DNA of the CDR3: TGCAGCGTCGAGGGGCAACAGGGGGCGTACACTGAAGCTTTCTTT. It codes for CSVEGQQGAYTEAFF.

The CDR3 DNA is TGTGCCAGCAGCGTAGGGAGGGACAGGAATTCACCCCTCCACTTT. Amino acid sequence: CASSVGRDRNSPLHF. The V gene is TRBV9, the J gene TRBJ1-6; 8 bases map to TRBD1. In germline, CDR1 is SGDLS, CDR2 YYNGEE. The CDR3 contains 15 residues. The ends lost 0 bases at V and 7 bases at J; junction bases unmatched: 3. Full variable domain (rest looked up from reference TRBV9 and TRBJ1-6): DSGVTQTPKHLITATGQRVTLRCSPRSGDLSVYWYQQSLDQGLQFLIQYYNGEERAKGNILERFSAQQFPDLHSELNLSSLELGDSALYFCASSVGRDRNSPLHFGNGTRLTVT.

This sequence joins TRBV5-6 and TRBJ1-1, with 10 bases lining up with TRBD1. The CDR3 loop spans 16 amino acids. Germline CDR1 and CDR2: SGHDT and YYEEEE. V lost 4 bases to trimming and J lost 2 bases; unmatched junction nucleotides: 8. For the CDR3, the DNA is TGTGCCAGCAGCCCCAAGACAGGGGGCTATAACACTGAAGCTTTCTTT. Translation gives CASSPKTGGYNTEAFF.

The CDR3 nucleotides are TGTGCCAGCAGCAAACAGGGGGAGTACAATGAGCAGTTCTTC. Protein product: CASSKQGEYNEQFF. The gene calls are TRBV5-4 and TRBJ2-1; 8 bases agree with TRBD1. The V gene end was trimmed by 4 bases and the J gene end by 4 bases; junction bases not matched to a gene: 4. CDR1 is SGHNT and CDR2 is YYREEE in the germline V gene (reference sequence). The CDR3 length is 14 residues.

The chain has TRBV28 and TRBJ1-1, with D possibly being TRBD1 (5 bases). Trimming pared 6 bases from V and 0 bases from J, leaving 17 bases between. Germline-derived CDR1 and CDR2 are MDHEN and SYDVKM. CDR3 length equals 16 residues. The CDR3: CASRLYGGTVNTEAFF. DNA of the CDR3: TGTGCCAGCAGGCTATACGGGGGAACGGTGAACACTGAAGCTTTCTTT. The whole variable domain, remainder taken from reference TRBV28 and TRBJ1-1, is DVKVTQSSRYLVKRTGEKVFLECVQDMDHENMFWYRQDPGLGLRLIYFSYDVKMKEKGDIPEGYSVSREKKERFSLILESASTNQTSMYLCASRLYGGTVNTEAFFGQGTRLTVV.

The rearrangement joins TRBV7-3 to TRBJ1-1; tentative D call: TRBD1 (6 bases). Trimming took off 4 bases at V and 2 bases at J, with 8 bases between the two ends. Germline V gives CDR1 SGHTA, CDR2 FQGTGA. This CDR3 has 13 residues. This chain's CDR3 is CASSSQGNTEAFF. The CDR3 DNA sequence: TGTGCCAGCAGCTCACAGGGAAACACTGAAGCTTTCTTT.

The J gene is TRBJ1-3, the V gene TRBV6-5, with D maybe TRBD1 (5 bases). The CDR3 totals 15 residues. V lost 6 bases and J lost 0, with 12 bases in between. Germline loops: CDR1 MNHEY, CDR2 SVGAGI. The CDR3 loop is CASRQDSPSGNTIYF. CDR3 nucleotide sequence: TGTGCCAGCAGACAAGACAGCCCCTCTGGAAACACCATATATTTT.

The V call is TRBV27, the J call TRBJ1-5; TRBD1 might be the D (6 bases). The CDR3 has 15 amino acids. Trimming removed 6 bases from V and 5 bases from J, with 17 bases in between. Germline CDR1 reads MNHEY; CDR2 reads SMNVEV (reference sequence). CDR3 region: CASSPGVGKDQPQHF. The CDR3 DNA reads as TGTGCCAGCAGCCCAGGGGTGGGGAAGGATCAGCCCCAGCATTTT.

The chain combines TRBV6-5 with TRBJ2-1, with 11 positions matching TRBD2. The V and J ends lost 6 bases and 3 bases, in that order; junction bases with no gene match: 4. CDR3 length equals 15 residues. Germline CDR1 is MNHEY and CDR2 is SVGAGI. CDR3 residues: CASRSLAGGYNEQFF. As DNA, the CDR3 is TGTGCCAGCAGGTCTCTAGCGGGAGGCTACAATGAGCAGTTCTTC.

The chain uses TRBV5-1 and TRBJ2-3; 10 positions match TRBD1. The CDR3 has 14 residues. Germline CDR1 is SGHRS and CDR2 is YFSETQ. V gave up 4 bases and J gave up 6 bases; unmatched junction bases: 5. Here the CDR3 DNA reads TGCGCCAGCAGCCGGGACAGGGGTGTGGATACGCAGTATTTT. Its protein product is CASSRDRGVDTQYF.

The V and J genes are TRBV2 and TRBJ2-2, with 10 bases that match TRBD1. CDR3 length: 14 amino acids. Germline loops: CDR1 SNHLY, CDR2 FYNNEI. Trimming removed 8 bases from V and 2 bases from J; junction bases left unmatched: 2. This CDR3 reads CASRQGANTGELFF. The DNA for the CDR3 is TGTGCCAGCCGACAGGGGGCCAACACCGGGGAGCTGTTTTTT.

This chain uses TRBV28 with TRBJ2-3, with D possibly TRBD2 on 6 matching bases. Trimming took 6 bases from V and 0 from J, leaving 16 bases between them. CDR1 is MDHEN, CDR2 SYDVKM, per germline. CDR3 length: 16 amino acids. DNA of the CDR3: TGTGCCAGCAGAACTTTTCCGGGACTGAGCACAGATACGCAGTATTTT. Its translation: CASRTFPGLSTDTQYF.

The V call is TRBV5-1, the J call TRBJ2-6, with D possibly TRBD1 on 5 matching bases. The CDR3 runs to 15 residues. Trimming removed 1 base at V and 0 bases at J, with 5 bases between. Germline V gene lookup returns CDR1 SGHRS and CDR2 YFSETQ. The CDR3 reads CASSLQGSGANVLTF. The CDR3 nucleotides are TGCGCCAGCAGCTTGCAGGGCTCTGGGGCCAACGTCCTGACTTTC.

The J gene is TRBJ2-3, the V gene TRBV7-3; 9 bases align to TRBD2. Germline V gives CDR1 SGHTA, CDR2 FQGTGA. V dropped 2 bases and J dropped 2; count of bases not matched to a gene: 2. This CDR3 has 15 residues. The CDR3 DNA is TGTGCCAGCAGCTTAGCGGGAGGGATCACAGATACGCAGTATTTT. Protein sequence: CASSLAGGITDTQYF.

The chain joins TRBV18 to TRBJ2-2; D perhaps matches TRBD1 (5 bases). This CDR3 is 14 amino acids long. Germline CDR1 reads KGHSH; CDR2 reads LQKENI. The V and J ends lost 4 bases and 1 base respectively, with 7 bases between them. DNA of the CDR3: TGTGCCAGCTCACTTAGGGGGAACACCGGGGAGCTGTTTTTT. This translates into CASSLRGNTGELFF.

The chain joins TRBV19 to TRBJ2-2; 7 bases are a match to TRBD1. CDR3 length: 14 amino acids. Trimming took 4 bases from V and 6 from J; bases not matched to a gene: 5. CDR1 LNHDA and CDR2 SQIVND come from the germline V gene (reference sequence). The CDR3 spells CASSTDRVAGELFF. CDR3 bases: TGTGCCAGTAGTACCGACAGGGTTGCCGGGGAGCTGTTTTTT.

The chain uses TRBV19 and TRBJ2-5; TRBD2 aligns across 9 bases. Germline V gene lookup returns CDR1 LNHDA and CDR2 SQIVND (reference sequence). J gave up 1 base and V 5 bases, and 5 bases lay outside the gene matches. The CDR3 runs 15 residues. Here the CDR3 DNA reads TGTGCCAGTAGTCGGGCTAGCGGGATCCAAGAGACCCAGTACTTC. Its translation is CASSRASGIQETQYF.

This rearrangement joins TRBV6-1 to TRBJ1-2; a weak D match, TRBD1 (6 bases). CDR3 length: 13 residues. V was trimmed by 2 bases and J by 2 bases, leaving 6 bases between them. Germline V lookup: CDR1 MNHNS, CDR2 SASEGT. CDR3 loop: CASSEQGNYGYTF. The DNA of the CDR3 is TGTGCCAGCAGTGAACAGGGGAACTATGGCTACACCTTC.